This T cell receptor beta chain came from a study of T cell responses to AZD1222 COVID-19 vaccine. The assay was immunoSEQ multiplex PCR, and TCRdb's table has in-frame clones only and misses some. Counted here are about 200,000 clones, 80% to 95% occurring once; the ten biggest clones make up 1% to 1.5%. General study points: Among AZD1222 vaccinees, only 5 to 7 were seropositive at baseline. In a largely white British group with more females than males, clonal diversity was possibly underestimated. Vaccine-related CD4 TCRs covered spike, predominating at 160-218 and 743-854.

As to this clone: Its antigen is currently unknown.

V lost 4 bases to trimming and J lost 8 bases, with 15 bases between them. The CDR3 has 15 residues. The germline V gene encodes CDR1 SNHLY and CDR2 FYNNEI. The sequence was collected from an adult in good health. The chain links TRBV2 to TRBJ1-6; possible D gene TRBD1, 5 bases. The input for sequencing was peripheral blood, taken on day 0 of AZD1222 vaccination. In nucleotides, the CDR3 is TGTGCCAGCAGTGGCGGCCGGGACGGACATTCACCCCTCCACTTT. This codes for CASSGGRDGHSPLHF.